This T cell receptor (beta chain) was sequenced during a study of yellow fever vaccine responses in identical twins. Notes on the study in general: A vaccine T cell response that seemed partly convergent and partly personalized was reported in twins.

This CDR3 comprises 18 residues. V was clipped by 6 bases and J by 0 bases; unmatched bases: 12. Turning to this clonotype: As yet, its antigen is unknown.

MiXCR, run by TCRdb on the RT-PCR reads, gives a single entry per CDR3 protein. The sample has 1,200 or so distinct CDR3 sequences, 80% to 85% seen once. The chain couples TRBV12-3 or TRBV12-4 to TRBJ2-2; 8 bases are a match to TRBD1. The sample here was T cells from blood (PBMCs), unsorted or a sorted subset (not recorded which), taken before or after yellow fever vaccination (not recorded which). This clonotype was obtained from a female donor who received the yellow fever vaccine. The CDR3 reads CASRATGALFTNTGELFF. The CDR3 nucleotides are TGTGCCAGCAGGGCGACAGGGGCCCTCTTCACGAACACCGGGGAGCTGTTTTTT.